The rows below give T cell receptor beta chains drawn from one sample of a study of response to subunit inactivated influenza vaccine. TCRdb itself ran the RT-PCR reads through MiXCR, one entry per CDR3 protein. The data hold about 700,000 distinct CDR3 sequences, with approximately 14% observed a single time. The sample was PBMCs from blood, taken roughly 12 days after vaccination. Receptors were obtained from a man between 45 and 60 years old who received an inactivated influenza vaccine. CDR3s include the opening cysteine and the closing phenylalanine or tryptophan. Each record gives: clone size, D gene, J gene, V gene, CDR3 protein, CDR3 DNA. A D gene is named only where the DNA matches it firmly. Clone size is stated in some rows and not others, as once, few, many or a class when expanded.

few | TRBD1 | TRBJ2-4 | TRBV7-2 | CASTATGLYIQYF | TGTGCCAGCACCGCGACAGGGTTATACATTCAGTACTTC
. | TRBD2 | TRBJ2-7 | TRBV4-1 | CASSQGLAGFAGSEQYF | TGCGCCAGCAGCCAAGGACTAGCGGGGTTCGCCGGGAGTGAGCAGTACTTC
. | TRBD1 | TRBJ2-4 | TRBV5-1 | CASSPGQGADIQYF | TGCGCCAGCAGCCCTGGACAGGGGGCGGACATTCAGTACTTC
. | TRBD1 | TRBJ2-3 | TRBV5-1 | CASSEDRLSTDTQYF | TGCGCCAGCAGCGAGGACAGGTTAAGCACAGATACGCAGTATTTT
. | . | TRBJ1-1 | TRBV12-3/TRBV12-4 | CASIIRPNTEAFF | TGTGCCAGCATCATCCGTCCAAACACTGAAGCTTTCTTT
. | TRBD2 | TRBJ2-2 | TRBV6-5 | CASSYSSGGPHTGELFF | TGTGCCAGCAGTTACTCGAGCGGGGGGCCCCACACCGGGGAGCTGTTTTTT
. | TRBD2 | TRBJ2-3 | TRBV7-8 | CASSARTSVPDTQYF | TGTGCCAGCAGCGCGAGGACTAGTGTCCCAGATACGCAGTATTTT
few | . | TRBJ2-7 | TRBV3-1 | CASSRSRGPYEQYF | TGTGCCAGCAGCCGGTCGCGGGGACCCTACGAGCAGTACTTC
few | . | TRBJ2-1 | TRBV20-1 | CSGGRGVSSYNEQFF | TGCAGTGGAGGGAGGGGGGTGAGCTCCTACAATGAGCAGTTCTTC
few | . | TRBJ2-2 | TRBV19 | CASSIGGNTGELFF | TGTGCCAGTAGTATAGGGGGGAACACCGGGGAGCTGTTTTTT
. | . | TRBJ2-7 | TRBV12-3/TRBV12-4 | CASSLGHAQYF | TGTGCCAGCAGTTTAGGGCATGCCCAGTACTTC
. | . | TRBJ1-1 | TRBV6-2/TRBV6-3 | CASSRQEMNTEAFF | TGTGCCAGCAGTAGACAAGAAATGAACACTGAAGCTTTCTTT
. | . | TRBJ1-5 | TRBV19 | CASSIPGAGNQPQHF | TGTGCCAGTAGTATTCCTGGGGCTGGCAATCAGCCCCAGCATTTT
many | . | TRBJ1-5 | TRBV5-1 | CASSLTGHVNQPQHF | TGCGCCAGCAGCTTAACCGGGCATGTCAATCAGCCCCAGCATTTT
. | TRBD1 | TRBJ2-6 | TRBV19 | CASTRERQGASGANVLTF | TGTGCCAGTACCCGGGAGAGGCAGGGGGCCTCTGGGGCCAACGTCCTGACTTTC
. | . | TRBJ2-7 | TRBV10-3 | CATTDWGQFDEQYF | TGTGCCACAACGGATTGGGGGCAATTCGACGAGCAGTACTTC
. | . | TRBJ2-7 | TRBV10-3 | CAISEGGEQYF | TGTGCCATCAGTGAAGGAGGCGAGCAGTACTTC
. | . | TRBJ2-1 | TRBV11-3 | CASSFSGNYNEQFF | TGTGCCAGCAGCTTCTCGGGCAACTACAATGAGCAGTTCTTC
few | . | TRBJ2-1 | TRBV24-1 | CATSDPGWEQFF | TGTGCCACCAGTGACCCAGGGTGGGAGCAGTTCTTC
many | . | TRBJ2-3 | TRBV18 | CASSPDPDTQYF | TGTGCCAGCTCACCAGACCCAGATACGCAGTATTTT
. | . | TRBJ2-3 | TRBV28 | CASSSSNSYTDTQYF | TGTGCCAGCAGTTCATCGAACTCGTACACAGATACGCAGTATTTT
few | . | TRBJ2-7 | TRBV20-1 | CSARGGIEQYF | TGCAGTGCTAGGGGGGGAATCGAGCAGTACTTC
. | . | TRBJ2-7 | TRBV28 | CASSIQGFGYEQYF | TGTGCCAGCAGTATACAGGGTTTTGGCTACGAGCAGTACTTC
many | . | TRBJ2-5 | TRBV6-2/TRBV6-3 | CASSWDWPETQYF | TGTGCCAGCAGTTGGGACTGGCCGGAGACCCAGTACTTC